These 20 T cell receptor beta chains originate from one sample sequenced in a study of T cell responses to AZD1222 COVID-19 vaccine. The method was immunoSEQ multiplex PCR; TCRdb's version includes in-frame clones alone and lacks a portion of them. This sample has more than 250,000 clones; approximately 93% occur once, and the top ten carry 0.55%. This material consisted of peripheral blood, taken on day 0 of AZD1222 vaccination. The source is an adult in good health.

V and J are TRBV6-5 and TRBJ1-6; TRBD1 might be the D (5 bases). Looked up from germline, CDR1 is MNHEY and CDR2 is SVGAGI. The CDR3 covers 15 residues. The V gene lost 4 bases and the J gene lost 9 bases, with 16 bases spanning the gap. The CDR3 protein is CASSSNRQSVSPLHF. The CDR3 region has the DNA TGTGCCAGCAGTTCAAACAGACAGAGTGTTTCACCCCTCCACTTT.

The J gene is TRBJ1-3, the V gene TRBV27, with 8 bases matching TRBD1. V shed 5 bases and J 3 bases; nucleotides not matched to a gene: 9. CDR3 length: 16 amino acids. Germline V gene sequence: CDR1 MNHEY, CDR2 SMNVEV (reference sequence). The CDR3 region has the DNA TGTGCCAGCAGTCCGGCAGGGGGCCGGGGTGGAAACACCATATATTTT. Protein sequence: CASSPAGGRGGNTIYF.

The chain is built from TRBV6-5 and TRBJ2-3; D may be TRBD2 (5 bases). V was pared by 2 bases and J by 0 bases, with 6 bases between. The CDR3 loop spans 14 amino acids. Germline V CDR1 and CDR2: MNHEY, SVGAGI. As DNA, the CDR3 is TGTGCCAGCAGTTACCGGACTAGCACAGATACGCAGTATTTT. Translating it yields CASSYRTSTDTQYF.

The genes are TRBV27 and TRBJ2-2; D not resolved. CDR1 and CDR2 (germline): MNHEY, SMNVEV (reference sequence). The CDR3 has 14 residues. V lost 2 bases to trimming and J lost 3 bases, with 7 bases between them. DNA of the CDR3: TGTGCCAGCAGTTTACCGCGAGACACCGGGGAGCTGTTTTTT. Amino acids: CASSLPRDTGELFF.

The genes are TRBV28 and TRBJ2-7, with 12 bases aligning to TRBD1. The CDR3 spans 13 residues. The V gene end was trimmed by 8 bases and the J gene end by 6 bases; junction bases not matched to a gene: 5. Germline-derived CDR1 and CDR2 are MDHEN and SYDVKM. CDR3 residues: CASGGDRGLEQYF. The DNA of the CDR3 is TGTGCCAGCGGAGGGGACAGGGGGCTCGAGCAGTACTTC. Full variable domain (rest looked up from reference TRBV28 and TRBJ2-7): DVKVTQSSRYLVKRTGEKVFLECVQDMDHENMFWYRQDPGLGLRLIYFSYDVKMKEKGDIPEGYSVSREKKERFSLILESASTNQTSMYLCASGGDRGLEQYFGPGTRLTVT.

J is TRBJ2-3 and V is TRBV7-3; 11 bases agree with TRBD2. The CDR3 has 15 amino acids. Unmatched junction bases numbered 3, after V lost 5 bases and J lost 2 bases. The germline gives CDR1 SGHTA, CDR2 FQGTGA. Here the CDR3 DNA reads TGTGCCAGCAGCCCGGGACTAGCGGCCACAGATACGCAGTATTTT. Encoded protein: CASSPGLAATDTQYF.

This clone has more than one count but fewer than ten. The chain employs TRBV19 and TRBJ1-5, with no clear D. Germline V CDR1 and CDR2: LNHDA, SQIVND (reference sequence). The CDR3 extends over 15 amino acids. V was pared by 3 bases and J by 4 bases, with 13 bases between. CDR3 bases: TGTGCCAGTAGTATGCCGGGATCGGGGAATCAGCCCCAGCATTTT. Amino acids: CASSMPGSGNQPQHF.

DNA of the CDR3: TGCGCCAGCAGCCGTCCTTCACAGGGCCAAATGAACACTGAAGCTTTCTTT. Its translation: CASSRPSQGQMNTEAFF. V gene TRBV4-1 combines with J gene TRBJ1-1; the D gene is possibly TRBD1 (6 bases). The CDR3 extends over 17 amino acids. V lost 4 bases to trimming and J lost 0 bases, with 18 bases between them. Germline V gene lookup returns CDR1 MGHRA and CDR2 YSYEKL.

The chain carries TRBV3-1 (or the pseudogene TRBV3-2) and TRBJ1-2; D uncertain. This CDR3 comprises 16 residues. Germline V gives CDR1 LGHDT, CDR2 YNNKEL (reference sequence). The V gene lost 4 bases and the J gene lost 4 bases, with 19 bases spanning the gap. This CDR3 reads CASSLRPGSSFYGYTF. In DNA form, the CDR3 reads TGTGCCAGCAGCCTTCGTCCCGGCAGCTCATTCTATGGCTACACCTTC.

Points on this clone: In the same sample, other DNA sequences code for this CDR3. This chain connects TRBV19 to TRBJ1-1; D remains unclear. The V gene's germline CDR1 is LNHDA and CDR2 SQIVND (reference sequence). The V end lost 5 bases, the J end lost 4 bases, and 11 bases lay between the germline ends. The CDR3 has 13 residues. CDR3 nucleotide sequence: TGTGCCAGTAGTCTCGATCGGGGCACTGAAGCTTTCTTT. Its translation is CASSLDRGTEAFF.

This rearrangement joins TRBV7-9 to TRBJ2-5; tentative D call: TRBD2 (5 bases). V was pared by 5 bases and J by 2 bases, with 9 bases between. This CDR3 comprises 13 residues. The germline V gene has CDR1 SEHNR and CDR2 FQNEAQ (reference sequence). This CDR3 is CASSVGGQETQYF. In DNA form, the CDR3 reads TGTGCCAGCAGCGTAGGAGGTCAAGAGACCCAGTACTTC.

This chain links TRBV29-1 with TRBJ1-2, with TRBD1 matching 9 bases. Germline V gives CDR1 SQVTM, CDR2 ANQGSEA. The length of the CDR3 is 13 residues. The J segment lost 3 bases and the V segment lost 7 bases, leaving 6 bases of the junction unmatched. The CDR3 sequence: CSGTGTGYYGYTF. The CDR3 coding sequence is TGCAGCGGGACCGGGACAGGGTACTATGGCTACACCTTC.

The J gene is TRBJ1-1, the V gene TRBV6-5; D not resolved. The germline V gene encodes CDR1 MNHEY and CDR2 SVGAGI. This CDR3 comprises 11 residues. The V end lost 3 bases, the J end lost 10 bases, and 9 bases lay between the germline ends. CDR3 sequence (DNA): TGTGCCAGCAGTTATCGGGCTGTAGCTTTCTTT. Amino acid sequence: CASSYRAVAFF.

The table lists this clone with a count of one. This rearrangement joins TRBV2 to TRBJ2-3; D is unclear. V gave up 7 bases and J gave up 2 bases, with 13 bases separating them. Germline V gene lookup returns CDR1 SNHLY and CDR2 FYNNEI. This CDR3 comprises 14 residues. The CDR3 nucleotides read TGTGCCAGCAAGGATAACTACTACACAGATACGCAGTATTTT. Translating gives CASKDNYYTDTQYF.

V gene TRBV12-3 or TRBV12-4 combines with J gene TRBJ2-7; tentative D call: TRBD2 (5 bases). This CDR3 is 13 amino acids long. Trimming took off 1 base at V and 6 bases at J, with 10 bases between the two ends. This chain's CDR3 is CASSLGRGFEQYF. The CDR3 DNA reads TGTGCCAGCAGTTTAGGCCGGGGATTCGAGCAGTACTTC.

The V call is TRBV28, the J call TRBJ2-7; TRBD1 matches at 9 bases. Germline lookup yields CDR1 MDHEN and CDR2 SYDVKM. This CDR3 has 14 amino acids. The V gene end was trimmed by 1 base and the J gene end by 6 bases; junction bases not matched to a gene: 4. CDR3 coding DNA: TGTGCCAGCAGTTTATTGGACAGGGGAGTCGAGCAGTACTTC. The encoded protein is CASSLLDRGVEQYF. Full variable domain (outside the CDR3, taken from reference TRBV28 and TRBJ2-7): DVKVTQSSRYLVKRTGEKVFLECVQDMDHENMFWYRQDPGLGLRLIYFSYDVKMKEKGDIPEGYSVSREKKERFSLILESASTNQTSMYLCASSLLDRGVEQYFGPGTRLTVT.

This sequence joins TRBV10-2 and TRBJ1-1; a possible D gene is TRBD1 (6 bases). V was clipped by 6 bases and J by 4 bases, with 12 bases between them. Germline CDR1 reads WSHSY; CDR2 reads SAAADI. This CDR3 comprises 13 residues. CDR3 nucleotides: TGCGCCAGCAGGGACAGTTCGTTCACTGAAGCTTTCTTT. As protein: CASRDSSFTEAFF.

The chain couples TRBV6-2 or TRBV6-3 to TRBJ2-1; TRBD2 matches 12 bases. Germline V CDR1 and CDR2: MNHEY, SVGEGT. Trimming at V came to 2 bases and at J to 15 bases, leaving 5 bases not matched to a gene. The length of the CDR3 is 13 residues. CDR3 nucleotides: TGTGCCAGCAGTTACCTAGCGGGGGGGCAACGGTTCTTC. Protein: CASSYLAGGQRFF.

The chain employs TRBV10-3 and TRBJ1-6, with D perhaps matching TRBD1 (5 bases). The CDR3 covers 14 residues. The germline CDR1 and CDR2 sequences are ENHRY and SYGVKD. V dropped 3 bases and J dropped 8 bases, with 11 bases sitting between them. In DNA, the CDR3 is TGTGCCATCAGTGACCGGTGGGGGGATTCACCCCTCCACTTT. This translates into CAISDRWGDSPLHF.

The V call is TRBV28, the J call TRBJ2-1, with 8 nucleotides matching TRBD2. V lost 8 bases and J lost 7; bases outside the gene matches: 13. CDR3 size: 15 residues. CDR1 is MDHEN, CDR2 SYDVKM, per germline. CDR3 sequence (DNA): TGTGCCAGCGTAAGCGGGGGATCTTGGTCTAATGAGCAGTTCTTC. This codes for CASVSGGSWSNEQFF. Complete variable domain (other parts from reference TRBV28 and TRBJ2-1): DVKVTQSSRYLVKRTGEKVFLECVQDMDHENMFWYRQDPGLGLRLIYFSYDVKMKEKGDIPEGYSVSREKKERFSLILESASTNQTSMYLCASVSGGSWSNEQFFGPGTRLTVL.